One and the same sample provided the 12 T cell receptor beta chains below, sequenced in a study of T cells in Graves' hyperthyroidism and ophthalmopathy. Using RNA transcripts as the source, TCR beta CDR3 regions were amplified. The TCR CDR3 was amplified in a first-round RT-PCR using the HTBI primer set. TCRdb re-derived calls from the multiplex PCR reads in MiXCR, one entry per CDR3 protein. The sample includes fewer than 700,000 distinct CDR3 sequences, roughly 16% of them seen just once. Material for sequencing was blood. These receptors all stem from a woman in her 30s with Graves' hyperthyroidism.

This clonotype has a single count. This could be a read error, since a much larger clone is one nucleotide away. J is TRBJ1-1 and V is TRBV9; weak D call: TRBD1 (6 bases). Germline V gene sequence: CDR1 SGDLS, CDR2 YYNGEE. The germline V and J ends were trimmed by 3 bases and 3 bases, with 12 bases remaining between them. The CDR3 spans 14 residues. The CDR3 loop is CASSGGGTDTEAFF. The CDR3, as DNA: TGTGCCAGCAGCGGGGGGGGCACGGACACTGAAGCTTTCTTT.

This clonotype has more than one count but fewer than ten. One end of the junction does not line up with germline, which may come from a read error. The rearrangement joins TRBV28 to TRBJ1-5; D unclear. Germline loops: CDR1 MDHEN, CDR2 SYDVKM. The CDR3 is 13 amino acids. CDR3 sequence: CASAAYSNQPQRF. The CDR3 coding sequence is TGTGCCAGCGCCGCTTATAGCAATCAGCCCCAGCGTTTT.

There are a few counts of this clonotype. The V and J genes are TRBV11-3 and TRBJ2-1; TRBD2 aligns across 7 bases. Per germline, CDR1 SGHNT and CDR2 YENEEA. V trimming: 1 base; J trimming: 2 bases; junction bases outside the gene matches: 11. The CDR3 runs to 18 residues. The CDR3 bases are TGTGCCAGCAGCTTAGGTTTCGGGGAGGGAGTCACCTACAATGAGCAGTTCTTC. Translation: CASSLGFGEGVTYNEQFF.

This clonotype was picked up many times. V and J are TRBV11-3 and TRBJ2-7; 8 nucleotides agree with TRBD1. Germline lookup yields CDR1 SGHNT and CDR2 YENEEA. The CDR3 runs to 14 residues. J was trimmed by 6 bases and V by 4 bases; bases with no gene match: 8. The CDR3: CASSSGTGVSEQYF. CDR3 bases: TGTGCCAGCAGCTCCGGGACAGGTGTTAGCGAGCAGTACTTC.

The table lists this clonotype with a few counts. This chain connects TRBV5-1 to TRBJ2-1, with a tentative D call TRBD2 (6 bases). Trimming removed 4 bases from V and 8 bases from J, with 22 bases in between. The CDR3 consists of 16 residues. Germline CDR1 and CDR2: SGHRS and YFSETQ. CDR3 sequence reads: CASSPTGSGHVYEQFF. The CDR3 nucleotides read TGCGCCAGCAGCCCCACCGGGAGCGGTCACGTCTATGAGCAGTTCTTC.

This clonotype was counted many times. The V gene is TRBV7-2, the J gene TRBJ1-4, with unresolved D. Trimming pared 9 bases from V and 11 bases from J, leaving 28 bases between. The CDR3 is 16 amino acids. Germline loops: CDR1 SGHTA, CDR2 FQGNSA. CDR3: CARSPVWRNKRGKLFF. DNA for the CDR3: TGTGCCAGGAGCCCGGTCTGGAGGAACAAGCGAGGGAAACTGTTTTTT.

In this sample, this clonotype turned up many times. The rearrangement uses TRBV27 and TRBJ2-7; D not resolved. V lost 3 bases and J lost 3, with 15 bases in between. The CDR3 extends over 15 amino acids. Germline values: CDR1 MNHEY, CDR2 SMNVEV (reference sequence). The CDR3 DNA follows: TGTGCCAGCAGTTTTGGCTCTTCTGGGGTCTACGAGCAGTACTTC. Amino acid sequence: CASSFGSSGVYEQYF.

To note about this clonotype: One end of the junction fails to match germline, which may point to a read error. CDR3 region: CASSPGTILGGGLFF. The CDR3 bases are TGTGCCAGCAGTCCCGGGACTATCCTCGGCGGGGGGCTGTTTTTT. The chain recombines TRBV7-2 with TRBJ2-2, with TRBD2 identical over 7 bases. The CDR3 is made up of 15 amino acids. Germline V gene data show CDR1 as SGHTA and CDR2 as FQGNSA.

The chain combines TRBV29-1 with TRBJ1-2; D is unclear. Germline CDR1 SQVTM, CDR2 ANQGSEA. V lost 4 bases and J lost 7, with 13 bases in between. This CDR3 contains 12 residues. DNA for the CDR3: TGCAGCGTTGTGCTGAGGTCTGGTGGCTACACCTTC. It specifies CSVVLRSGGYTF.

A word on this clonotype: This clone may be a read error of a much larger clone one base away. J is TRBJ2-7 and V is TRBV28; D perhaps matches TRBD2 (5 bases). V was shortened by 3 bases and J by 5 bases, with 14 bases between the two germline ends. The CDR3 consists of 14 residues. CDR1 is MDHEN, CDR2 SYDVKM, per germline. The CDR3, as DNA: TGTGCCAGCAGTTTTCGGGGAGTGAGGGACGAGCAGTACTTC. This gives the protein CASSFRGVRDEQYF. The full variable domain, completed using reference TRBV28 and TRBJ2-7, is DVKVTQSSRYLVKRTGEKVFLECVQDMDHENMFWYRQDPGLGLRLIYFSYDVKMKEKGDIPEGYSVSREKKERFSLILESASTNQTSMYLCASSFRGVRDEQYFGPGTRLTVT.

This clonotype was seen repeatedly, ten times or more. This rearrangement joins TRBV7-9 to TRBJ2-6; no definite D call. Trimming removed 4 bases from V and 0 bases from J, with 7 bases in between. The CDR3 is 15 residues long. The V gene's germline CDR1 is SEHNR and CDR2 FQNEAQ (reference sequence). The chain's CDR3 is CASSWSSSGANVLTF. The CDR3 coding sequence is TGTGCCAGCAGCTGGTCGTCCTCTGGGGCCAACGTCCTGACTTTC.

The rearrangement links TRBV6-5 to TRBJ2-7; 7 nucleotides agree with TRBD2. There are 14 residues in the CDR3. CDR1 MNHEY and CDR2 SVGAGI come from the germline V gene. Trimming at V came to 2 bases and at J to 3 bases, leaving 4 bases not matched to a gene. CDR3 in amino acids: CASSYGRGNYEQYF. The CDR3 coding sequence is TGTGCCAGCAGTTACGGGAGGGGCAACTACGAGCAGTACTTC.